The present T cell receptor beta chain was sequenced within a study of CD8+CD57+ T cells in acquired aplastic anemia. Looking at the study overall: Sorted CD4+ and CD8+ cells gave a mean 3.2 ug DNA, range roughly 0.18 to 27.4 ug. Study observations and caveats: No significant difference in CD8+ Simpson's diversity was found between patients and controls. Around 29 CD8+ CDR3 sequences were shared between patients and controls.

V was clipped by 8 bases and J by 6 bases, with 25 bases between them. CDR1 is SGHVT and CDR2 is SQSDAQ in the germline V gene. The CDR3 sequence is 16 residues long. Regarding this clonotype: Its specificity is not known.

Profiles of TCR beta VDJ and CDR3 were generated from a genomic DNA template. Via MiXCR, TCRdb re-called the reads, giving one row per CDR3 protein. This table has roughly 63,000 distinct CDR3 sequences, under 65% appearing once. The TCR was taken from a human donor in good health, serving as a control. The rearrangement links TRBV7-4 to TRBJ1-2; TRBD1 might be the D (6 bases). Specimen: sorted CD4+, CD8+, or CD8+CD57+ T cells (not recorded which) from PBMCs. CDR3 sequence reads: CASRRVGGQGAHGYTF. The CDR3 region has the DNA TGTGCCAGCCGCAGAGTAGGGGGGCAGGGAGCTCATGGCTACACCTTC. Complete variable domain (other parts from reference TRBV7-4 and TRBJ1-2): GAGVSQSPRYKVAKRGRDVALRCDSISGHVTLYWYRQTLGQGSEVLTYSQSDAQRDKSGRPSGRFSAERPERSVSTLKIQRTEQGDSAVYLCASRRVGGQGAHGYTFGSGTRLTVV.